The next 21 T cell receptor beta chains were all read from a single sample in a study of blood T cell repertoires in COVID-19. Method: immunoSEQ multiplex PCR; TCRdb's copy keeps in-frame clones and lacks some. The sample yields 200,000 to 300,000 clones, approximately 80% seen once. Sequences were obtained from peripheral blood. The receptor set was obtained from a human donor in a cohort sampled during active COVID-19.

DNA of the CDR3: TGTGCCAGCAGTGCCGAGGGACAGGGATATGAAAAACTGTTTTTT. As protein: CASSAEGQGYEKLFF. The gene calls are TRBV27 and TRBJ1-4; the match to TRBD1 covers 9 bases. V was pared by 5 bases and J by 6 bases, with 7 bases of the junction left unmatched. This CDR3 spans 15 amino acids. Germline V gives CDR1 MNHEY, CDR2 SMNVEV (reference sequence).

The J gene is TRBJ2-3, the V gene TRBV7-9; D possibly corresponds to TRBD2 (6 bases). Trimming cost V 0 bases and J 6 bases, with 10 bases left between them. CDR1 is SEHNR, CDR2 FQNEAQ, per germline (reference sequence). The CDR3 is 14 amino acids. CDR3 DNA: TGTGCCAGCAGCTTAGCGGGGGGTGCGGATACGCAGTATTTT. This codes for CASSLAGGADTQYF.

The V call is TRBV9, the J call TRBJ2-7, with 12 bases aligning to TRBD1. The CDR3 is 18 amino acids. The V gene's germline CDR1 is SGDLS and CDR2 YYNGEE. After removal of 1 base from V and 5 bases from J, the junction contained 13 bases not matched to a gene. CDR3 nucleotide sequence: TGTGCCAGCAGCGTAACGATGGGAGGTGGGACAGGGGGCAACGAGCAGTACTTC. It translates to CASSVTMGGGTGGNEQYF.

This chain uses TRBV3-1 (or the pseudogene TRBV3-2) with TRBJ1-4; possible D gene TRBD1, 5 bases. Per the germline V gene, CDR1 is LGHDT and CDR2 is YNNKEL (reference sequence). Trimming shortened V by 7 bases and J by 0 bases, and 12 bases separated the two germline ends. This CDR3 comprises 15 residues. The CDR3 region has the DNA TGTGCCAGCAACCCGACGGGGGCAACTAATGAAAAACTGTTTTTT. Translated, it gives CASNPTGATNEKLFF.

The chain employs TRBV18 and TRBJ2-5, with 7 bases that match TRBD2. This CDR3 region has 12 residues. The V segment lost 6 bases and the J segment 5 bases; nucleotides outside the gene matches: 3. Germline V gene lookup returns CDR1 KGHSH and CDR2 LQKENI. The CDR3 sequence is CASSLRGETQYF. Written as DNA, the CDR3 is TGTGCCAGCTCTCTGCGGGGGGAGACCCAGTACTTC. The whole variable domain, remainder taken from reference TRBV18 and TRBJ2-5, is NAGVMQNPRHLVRRRGQEARLRCSPMKGHSHVYWYRQLPEEGLKFMVYLQKENIIDESGMPKERFSAEFPKEGPSILRIQQVVRGDSAAYFCASSLRGETQYFGPGTRLLVL.

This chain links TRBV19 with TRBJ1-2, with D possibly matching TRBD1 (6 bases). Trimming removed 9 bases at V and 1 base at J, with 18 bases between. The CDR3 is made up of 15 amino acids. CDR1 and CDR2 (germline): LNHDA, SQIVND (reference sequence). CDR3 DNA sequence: TGTGCCAGCCACACCCCGGGACAAAATAACTATGGCTACACCTTC. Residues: CASHTPGQNNYGYTF.

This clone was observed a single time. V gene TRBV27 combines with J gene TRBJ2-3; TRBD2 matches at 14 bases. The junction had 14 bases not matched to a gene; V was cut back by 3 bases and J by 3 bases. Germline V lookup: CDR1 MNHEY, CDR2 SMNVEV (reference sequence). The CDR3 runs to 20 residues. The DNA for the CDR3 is TGTGCCAGCAGTTTTTGGGGACTAGCGGGGGACCCCCTTCTGACAGATACGCAGTATTTT. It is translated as CASSFWGLAGDPLLTDTQYF.

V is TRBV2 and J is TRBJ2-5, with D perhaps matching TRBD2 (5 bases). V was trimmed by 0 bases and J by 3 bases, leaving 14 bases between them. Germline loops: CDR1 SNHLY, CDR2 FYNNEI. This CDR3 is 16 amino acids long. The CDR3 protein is CASSEALGLAKETQYF. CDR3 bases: TGTGCCAGCAGTGAAGCGCTAGGACTTGCCAAAGAGACCCAGTACTTC.

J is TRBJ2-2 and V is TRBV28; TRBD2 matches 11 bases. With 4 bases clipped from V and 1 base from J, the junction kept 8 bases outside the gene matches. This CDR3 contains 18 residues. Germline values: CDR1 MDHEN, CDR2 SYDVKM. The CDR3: CASSSVTSGGLNTGELFF. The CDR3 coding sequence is TGTGCCAGCAGTTCCGTCACTAGCGGGGGACTGAACACCGGGGAGCTGTTTTTT.

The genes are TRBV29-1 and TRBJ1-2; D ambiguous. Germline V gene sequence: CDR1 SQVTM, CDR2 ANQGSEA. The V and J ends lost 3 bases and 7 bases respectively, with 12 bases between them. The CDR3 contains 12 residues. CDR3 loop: CSVESNSFGYTF. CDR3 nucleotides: TGCAGCGTTGAGAGTAACAGCTTTGGCTACACCTTC.

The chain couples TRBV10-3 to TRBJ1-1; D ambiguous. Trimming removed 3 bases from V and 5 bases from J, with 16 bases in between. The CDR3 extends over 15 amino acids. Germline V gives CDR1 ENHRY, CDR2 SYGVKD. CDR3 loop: CAISDPTKDETEAFF. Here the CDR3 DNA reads TGTGCCATCAGTGATCCCACTAAGGATGAAACTGAAGCTTTCTTT.

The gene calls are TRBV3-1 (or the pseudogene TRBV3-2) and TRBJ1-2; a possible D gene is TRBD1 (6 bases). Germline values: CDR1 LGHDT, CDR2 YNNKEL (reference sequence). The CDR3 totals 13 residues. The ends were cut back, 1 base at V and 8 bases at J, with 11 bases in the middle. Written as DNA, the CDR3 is TGTGCCAGCAGCCAAGTCCAGGGGCTGGGCTACACCTTC. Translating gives CASSQVQGLGYTF.

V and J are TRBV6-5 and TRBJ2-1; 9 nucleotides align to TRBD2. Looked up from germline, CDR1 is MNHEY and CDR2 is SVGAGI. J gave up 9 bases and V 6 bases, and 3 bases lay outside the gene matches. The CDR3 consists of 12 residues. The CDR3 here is CASRGLAFEQFF. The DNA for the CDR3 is TGTGCCAGCAGGGGACTAGCTTTTGAGCAGTTCTTC.

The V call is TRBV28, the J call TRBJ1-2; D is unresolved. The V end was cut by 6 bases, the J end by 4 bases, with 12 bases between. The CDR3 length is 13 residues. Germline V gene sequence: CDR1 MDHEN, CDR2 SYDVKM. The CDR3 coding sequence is TGTGCCAGCAGCCCGGGATTCCTCTATGGCTACACCTTC. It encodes CASSPGFLYGYTF.

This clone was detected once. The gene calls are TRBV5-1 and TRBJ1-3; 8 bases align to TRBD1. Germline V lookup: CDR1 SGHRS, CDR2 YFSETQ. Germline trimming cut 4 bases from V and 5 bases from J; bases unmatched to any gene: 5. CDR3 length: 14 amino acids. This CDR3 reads CASSTGTGRNTIYF. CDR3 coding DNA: TGCGCCAGCAGCACCGGGACAGGCAGAAACACCATATATTTT.

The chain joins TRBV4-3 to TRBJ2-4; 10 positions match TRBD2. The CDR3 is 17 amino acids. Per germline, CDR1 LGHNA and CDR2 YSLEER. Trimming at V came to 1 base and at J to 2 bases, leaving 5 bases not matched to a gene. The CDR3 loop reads CASSQVATSGPKNIQYF. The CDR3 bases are TGCGCCAGCAGCCAAGTCGCGACTAGCGGGCCCAAAAACATTCAGTACTTC.

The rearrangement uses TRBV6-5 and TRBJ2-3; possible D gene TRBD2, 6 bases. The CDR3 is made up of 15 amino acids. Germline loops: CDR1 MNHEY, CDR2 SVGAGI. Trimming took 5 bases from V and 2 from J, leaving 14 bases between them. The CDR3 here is CASSLTRSPTDTQYF. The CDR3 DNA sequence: TGTGCCAGCAGTCTGACTAGATCTCCCACAGATACGCAGTATTTT.

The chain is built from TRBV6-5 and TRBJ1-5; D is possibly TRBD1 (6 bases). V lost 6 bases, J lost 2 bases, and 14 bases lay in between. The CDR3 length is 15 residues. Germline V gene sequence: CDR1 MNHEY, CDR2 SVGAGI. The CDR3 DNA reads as TGTGCCAGCAGAAACGACAGGTTGGGCAATCAGCCCCAGCATTTT. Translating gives CASRNDRLGNQPQHF.

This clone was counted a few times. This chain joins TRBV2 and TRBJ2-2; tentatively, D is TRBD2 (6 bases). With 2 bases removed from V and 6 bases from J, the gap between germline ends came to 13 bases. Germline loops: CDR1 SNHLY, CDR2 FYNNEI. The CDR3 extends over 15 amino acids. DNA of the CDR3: TGTGCCAGCAGTGAATGGTTGGGGGGTTCCGGGGAGCTGTTTTTT. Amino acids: CASSEWLGGSGELFF.

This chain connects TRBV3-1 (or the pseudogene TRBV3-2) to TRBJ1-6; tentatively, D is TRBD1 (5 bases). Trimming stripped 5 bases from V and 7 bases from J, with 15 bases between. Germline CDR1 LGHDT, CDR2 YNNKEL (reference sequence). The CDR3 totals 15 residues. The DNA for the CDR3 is TGTGCCAGCAGCGAACTCGGACAAAGCAATTCACCCCTCCACTTT. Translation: CASSELGQSNSPLHF.

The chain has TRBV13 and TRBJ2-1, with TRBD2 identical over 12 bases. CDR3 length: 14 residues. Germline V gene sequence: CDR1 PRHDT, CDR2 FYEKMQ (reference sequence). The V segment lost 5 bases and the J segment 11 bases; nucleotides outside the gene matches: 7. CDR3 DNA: TGTGCCAGCAGCCTGGGACTAGCGGGCTCAAAGCAGTTCTTC. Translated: CASSLGLAGSKQFF.